This passage covers 16 T cell receptor beta chains from one sample sequenced in a study of shared clonotypes between healthy human individuals. Method: immunoSEQ multiplex PCR; TCRdb's copy keeps in-frame clones and lacks some. Found here are approximately 2,200,000 clones, just over 90% of them singletons; the top ten hold over 1.5%. Naive CD8 cells, CD45RO-negative and positively selected for CCR7, excluded terminally differentiated effector memory CD45RA+ cells. The specimen sequenced was naive CD8+ T cells from PBMCs. The receptors stem from a man between 18 and 35 years old in good health. Some clones in this sample may be carry-over from other donors' samples.

V usage is TRBV4-1 and J usage is TRBJ2-1; D gene unclear. Germline CDR1 is MGHRA and CDR2 is YSYEKL. Trimming removed 6 bases from V and 0 bases from J, with 12 bases in between. The CDR3 sequence is 15 residues long. The CDR3 nucleotides are TGCGCCAGCAGTGCCTCCCAGAGCTCCTACAATGAGCAGTTCTTC. It translates to CASSASQSSYNEQFF.

The V and J genes are TRBV7-9 and TRBJ2-3, with D possibly TRBD2 on 5 matching bases. Trimming removed 8 bases at V and 1 base at J, with 10 bases between. The CDR3 has 13 residues. The V gene's germline CDR1 is SEHNR and CDR2 FQNEAQ (reference sequence). The CDR3 DNA reads TGTGCCAGCTACATGCGGGGCACAGATACGCAGTATTTT. Protein product: CASYMRGTDTQYF.

In its sample, this clone was seen once. The gene calls are TRBV7-9 and TRBJ1-2, with D uncertain. Trimming removed 1 base at V and 2 bases at J, with 8 bases between. Germline values: CDR1 SEHNR, CDR2 FQNEAQ (reference sequence). The CDR3 is 14 residues long. Here the CDR3 DNA reads TGTGCCAGCAGCTTAGAACCGACAAACTATGGCTACACCTTC. Translation gives CASSLEPTNYGYTF.

The chain uses TRBV6-1 and TRBJ2-7; D perhaps matches TRBD1 (6 bases). Deletions cut 2 bases from V and 0 bases from J, with 14 bases between. The germline gives CDR1 MNHNS, CDR2 SASEGT. The CDR3 has 16 residues. The CDR3 DNA sequence: TGTGCCAGCAGTGAATGGGTGGACAGATTCTCCTACGAGCAGTACTTC. It translates to CASSEWVDRFSYEQYF.

CDR3 nucleotide sequence: TGTGCCAGCAGCTTGGCGTCGGGGCCGAACACTGAAGCTTTCTTT. Translated, it gives CASSLASGPNTEAFF. The genes are TRBV5-4 and TRBJ1-1; the D gene is possibly TRBD1 (5 bases). V lost 0 bases to trimming and J lost 1 base, with 10 bases between them. CDR3 size: 15 residues. Germline V lookup: CDR1 SGHNT, CDR2 YYREEE (reference sequence).

The rearrangement links TRBV12-5 to TRBJ1-1; no reliable D call. This CDR3 region has 12 residues. Germline V gene sequence: CDR1 LGHNT, CDR2 FRNRAP. With 2 bases removed from V and 1 base from J, the gap between germline ends came to 2 bases. CDR3 sequence reads: CASGLWNTEAFF. In DNA form, the CDR3 reads TGTGCTAGTGGTTTGTGGAACACTGAAGCTTTCTTT.

The chain recombines TRBV6-5 with TRBJ1-1; TRBD1 aligns across 10 bases. Germline CDR1 is MNHEY and CDR2 is SVGAGI. The CDR3 runs to 15 residues. V shed 6 bases and J 4 bases; nucleotides not matched to a gene: 8. CDR3 amino acids: CASRPRQGAITEAFF. CDR3 bases: TGTGCCAGCAGGCCGAGACAGGGGGCTATCACTGAAGCTTTCTTT.

The gene calls are TRBV27 and TRBJ1-2; D not resolved. The germline V gene has CDR1 MNHEY and CDR2 SMNVEV (reference sequence). The CDR3 runs to 13 residues. Trimming removed 5 bases from V and 6 bases from J, with 13 bases in between. The CDR3 sequence: CASSGTDGNGYTF. For the CDR3, the DNA is TGTGCCAGCAGTGGTACAGACGGAAATGGCTACACCTTC.

The chain uses TRBV9 and TRBJ2-1; 8 nucleotides agree with TRBD2. Germline V gene sequence: CDR1 SGDLS, CDR2 YYNGEE. The CDR3 loop spans 16 amino acids. V gave up 1 base and J gave up 9 bases; unmatched junction bases: 12. In DNA form, the CDR3 reads TGTGCCAGCAGCGTACCTCCGGGACTAGAGATCGTTGAGCAGTTCTTC. It encodes CASSVPPGLEIVEQFF.

This clone occurred a few times. CDR3 in amino acids: CASSLGRSGPNYEQYF. CDR3 DNA: TGTGCCAGCAGCTTGGGCCGTAGCGGGCCGAACTACGAGCAGTACTTC. The rearrangement uses TRBV5-6 and TRBJ2-7, with 7 bases lining up with TRBD2. Germline CDR1 and CDR2: SGHDT and YYEEEE. V dropped 0 bases and J dropped 3; count of bases not matched to a gene: 9. There are 16 residues in the CDR3.

A single count supports this clone. This sequence joins TRBV30 and TRBJ2-3; D might be TRBD1 (5 bases). Germline V lookup: CDR1 GTSNPN, CDR2 SVGIG (reference sequence). CDR3 length equals 14 residues. V lost 0 bases to trimming and J lost 0 bases, with 7 bases between them. CDR3 nucleotides: TGTGCCTGGAGTGTACACAGGAGCACAGATACGCAGTATTTT. Translation gives CAWSVHRSTDTQYF.

The chain carries TRBV6-6 and TRBJ2-7, with 10 bases matching TRBD2. V lost 5 bases, J lost 7 bases, and 5 bases stayed unmatched. CDR1 is MNHNY, CDR2 SVGAGI, per germline (reference sequence). This CDR3 spans 13 amino acids. CDR3 loop: CASSTGLANEQYF. The CDR3 nucleotides are TGTGCCAGCAGTACGGGACTAGCGAATGAGCAGTACTTC.

The CDR3 DNA follows: TGCGCCAGCAGCTTGGTGGCAGGGAACAATGAGCAGTTCTTC. Translating gives CASSLVAGNNEQFF. The rearrangement joins TRBV5-1 to TRBJ2-1, with a weak D call TRBD1 (5 bases). The germline V gene encodes CDR1 SGHRS and CDR2 YFSETQ. CDR3 length equals 14 residues. The V end was cut by 0 bases, the J end by 5 bases, with 9 bases between.

The V call is TRBV19, the J call TRBJ2-1; D might be TRBD1 or TRBD2, each matching 5 bases. Germline CDR1 is LNHDA and CDR2 is SQIVND (reference sequence). Trimming pared 5 bases from V and 5 bases from J, leaving 19 bases between. The CDR3 has 16 amino acids. The CDR3 loop reads CASSRRDHSADNEQFF. In DNA, the CDR3 is TGTGCCAGTAGTCGAAGGGACCACTCCGCCGACAATGAGCAGTTCTTC. Full variable domain (rest looked up from reference TRBV19 and TRBJ2-1): DGGITQSPKYLFRKEGQNVTLSCEQNLNHDAMYWYRQDPGQGLRLIYYSQIVNDFQKGDIAEGYSVSREKKESFPLTVTSAQKNPTAFYLCASSRRDHSADNEQFFGPGTRLTVL.

The chain couples TRBV6-5 to TRBJ1-1; D is perhaps TRBD1 (5 bases). The V gene lost 7 bases and the J gene lost 1 base, with 13 bases spanning the gap. This CDR3 contains 14 residues. Germline V gives CDR1 MNHEY, CDR2 SVGAGI. This chain's CDR3 is CASKLGVSNTEAFF. CDR3 sequence (DNA): TGTGCCAGCAAATTGGGGGTCTCGAACACTGAAGCTTTCTTT.

The J gene is TRBJ2-7, the V gene TRBV19; TRBD1 might be the D (6 bases). There are 13 residues in the CDR3. Trimming left V 3 bases short and J 6 bases short, with 12 bases between. Germline CDR1 LNHDA, CDR2 SQIVND (reference sequence). The chain's CDR3 is CASSIGLGAEQYF. CDR3 DNA sequence: TGTGCCAGTAGTATCGGCCTGGGGGCCGAGCAGTACTTC.